Presented here are 12 T cell receptor beta chains from one specimen sequenced in a study of tissue T cells after allogeneic stem cell transplantation. Assay: immunoSEQ multiplex PCR; the TCRdb copy retains only in-frame clones and omits some. Among about 48,000 clones listed, 73% were seen once. The source material was sorted cells pooled from one or two spleens. The origin of the receptors is a pool of C57BL/6 mice in good health.

This clone was seen only once. The gene symbols are mouse symbols. The read finishes 1 residue shy of the CDR3 end, and the germline J gene is used to complete it. The chain recombines TRBV3 with TRBJ2-5, with a weak D call TRBD1 (5 bases). This CDR3 is built from 12 residues. Per the germline V gene, CDR1 is SNHLY and CDR2 is FYNGKV (reference sequence). The V and J ends lost 5 bases and 4 bases respectively, with 7 bases between them. The covered CDR3 bases are TGTGCCAGCAGCCCAGGGAAAGACACCCAGTAC. It yields the protein CASSPGKDTQY. The full CDR3 is CASSPGKDTQYF.

In this sample, this clone turned up a few times. Gene names follow the mouse nomenclature. With the read ending 1 residue before the CDR3 end, the germline J gene is used to fill in that end. This chain links TRBV13-3 with TRBJ1-5, with 8 bases lining up with TRBD1. Germline V gene sequence: CDR1 NNHDY, CDR2 SYVADS. This CDR3 region has 16 residues. V shed 0 bases and J 0 bases; nucleotides not matched to a gene: 2. Incomplete CDR3 DNA: TGTGCCAGCAGTGATGGGACAGGGAATAACAACCAGGCTCCGCTT. It codes for CASSDGTGNNNQAPL. The complete CDR3 reads CASSDGTGNNNQAPLF. The full variable domain, rest sourced from reference TRBV13-3 and TRBJ1-5, is EAAVTQSPRSKVAVTGGKVTLSCHQTNNHDYMYWYRQDTGHGLRLIHYSYVADSTEKGDIPDGYKASRPSQENFSLILELASLSQTAVYFCASSDGTGNNNQAPLFGEGTRLSVL.

Notes on this clone: Mouse gene names and germline throughout. The read ends 1 residue shy of where the CDR3 ends; the end is completed using the germline J gene. The chain combines TRBV13-2 with TRBJ1-1, with D unclear. V was clipped by 5 bases and J by 0 bases, with 11 bases between them. CDR1 and CDR2 from the germline V gene are NNHNN and SYGAGS (reference sequence). The CDR3 spans 14 residues. The covered CDR3 bases are TGTGCCAGCGGAGACATACATGCAAACACAGAAGTCTTC. Protein: CASGDIHANTEVF. The CDR3 in full is CASGDIHANTEVFF.

This clone has only a few counts. Gene labels here are mouse ones. The sequenced part of the CDR3 DNA is TGTGCCAGCAGCCGCTCCGGGACATATAACAACCAGGCTCCGCTT. The encoded protein is CASSRSGTYNNQAPL. The full CDR3 protein is CASSRSGTYNNQAPLF. The chain is built from TRBV2 and TRBJ1-5; a weak D match, TRBD1 (6 bases). The read finishes 1 residue shy of the CDR3 end, and the germline J gene is used to complete it. Germline lookup yields CDR1 LGHNA and CDR2 YSYQKL. Trimming removed 4 bases from V and 0 bases from J, with 13 bases in between. CDR3 length: 16 residues. The full variable domain, with the rest looked up from reference TRBV2 and TRBJ1-5, is DPKIIQKPKYLVAVTGSEKILICEQYLGHNAMYWYRQSAKKPLEFMFSYSYQKLMDNQTASSRFQPQSSKKNHLDLQITALKPDDSATYFCASSRSGTYNNQAPLFGEGTRLSVL.

With regard to this clone: Gene names refer to mouse genes. The observed sequence ends 1 residue before the CDR3 terminus, with the missing tail filled in from the germline J gene. The V gene is TRBV15, the J gene TRBJ2-2, with D maybe TRBD1 (6 bases). Trimming left V 6 bases short and J 1 base short, with 6 bases between. Germline loops: CDR1 SGHND, CDR2 FRSKSL. This CDR3 comprises 13 residues. This CDR3 is CASRQGNTGQLYF. The sequenced part of the CDR3 DNA is TGTGCCAGCAGACAGGGAAACACCGGGCAGCTCTAC.

In regard to this clone: Gene names and germline refer to mouse. Coverage ceases 1 residue before the CDR3 finishes, and the germline J gene fills in the end. The identical CDR3 is also encoded by other nucleotide sequences in the sample. The V call is TRBV29, the J call TRBJ2-1, with 8 bases lining up with TRBD1. V lost 2 bases, J lost 3 bases, and 0 bases stayed unmatched. CDR3 length equals 14 residues. CDR1 is MSHET, CDR2 SYDVDS, per germline. The CDR3 here is CASSLTGGYAEQFF. CDR3 DNA (partial): TGTGCTAGCAGTTTAACAGGGGGCTATGCTGAGCAGTTC.

A note on this clone: Mouse gene names apply. Read coverage stops 1 residue before the CDR3 terminus; the germline J gene supplies the remainder. This chain connects TRBV1 to TRBJ1-3, with 8 bases that match TRBD1. Germline V CDR1 and CDR2: NSQYPW, LRSPGD (reference sequence). The V segment lost 0 bases and the J segment 3 bases; nucleotides outside the gene matches: 4. The length of the CDR3 is 16 residues. The CDR3 spells CTCSAEGRGHGNTLYF. The sequenced CDR3 bases are TGCACCTGCAGTGCAGAAGGCAGGGGGCATGGAAATACGCTCTAT.

Only a few counts were recorded for this clone. The listed genes are named as in mouse. The CDR3 end is not reached by the read, which stops 1 residue before it; the germline J gene fills it in. The sample contains more than one DNA sequence encoding this CDR3. The chain links TRBV16 to TRBJ1-3; no firm D call. The CDR3 spans 14 residues. Between the trimmed V and J ends, which lost 1 base and 0 bases, there was a span of 4 bases. Germline CDR1 is SGHSA and CDR2 is FRNQAP. CDR3 residues: CASSLAGSGNTLYF. The CDR3 DNA, read in part, is TGTGCAAGCAGCTTAGCGGGTTCTGGAAATACGCTCTAT.

Comments on this clone: The listed genes are named as in mouse. The sequence runs out 1 residue before the end of the CDR3; the remainder is reconstructed from the germline J gene. The same CDR3 can be traced to other DNA sequences in this sample. V gene TRBV14 combines with J gene TRBJ2-7, with D possibly matching TRBD2 (5 bases). This CDR3 has 13 amino acids. V was pared by 5 bases and J by 3 bases, with 12 bases between. Per germline, CDR1 SGHDT and CDR2 FRDEAV. Partial CDR3 DNA: TGTGCCAGCAGCTTCCTGACTGTCTATGAACAGTAC. Translation: CASSFLTVYEQY. The whole CDR3 region reads CASSFLTVYEQYF. Drawing the rest from reference TRBV14 and TRBJ2-7, the complete variable domain is EAGVTQSPRYAVLQEGQAVSFWCDPISGHDTLYWYQQPRDQGPQLLVYFRDEAVIDNSQLPSDRFSAVRPKGTNSTLKIQSAKQGDTATYLCASSFLTVYEQYFGPGTRLTVL.

In the case of this clone: The gene names given are mouse names. The read comes to an end 1 residue before the CDR3 does, leaving the germline J gene to fill in the end. This chain links TRBV16 with TRBJ1-3; a possible D gene is TRBD1 (5 bases). V lost 5 bases to trimming and J lost 4 bases, with 12 bases between them. From germline, CDR1 is SGHSA and CDR2 FRNQAP. This CDR3 comprises 14 residues. CDR3 sequence reads: CASSPAGRGNTLYF. The sequenced CDR3 bases are TGTGCAAGCAGCCCCGCAGGGAGAGGAAATACGCTCTAT.

With regard to this clone: All gene names here are mouse names. The sequenced fragment ends 1 residue before the CDR3 boundary, so the rest is inferred from the germline J gene. V and J are TRBV13-2 and TRBJ2-7; unclear D gene. CDR1 and CDR2 (germline): NNHNN, SYGAGS (reference sequence). Trimming left V 3 bases short and J 3 bases short, with 4 bases between. This CDR3 spans 11 amino acids. CDR3 in amino acids: CASGANYEQYF. CDR3 DNA, as far as it was read: TGTGCCAGCGGTGCCAACTATGAACAGTAC.

This clone was detected only a few times. Each gene name is a mouse one. The read terminates 1 residue ahead of where the CDR3 ends, so the germline J gene completes it. The genes are TRBV13-2 and TRBJ2-7; 7 bases are a match to TRBD2. The germline V gene has CDR1 NNHNN and CDR2 SYGAGS (reference sequence). This CDR3 comprises 14 residues. J gave up 0 bases and V 1 base, and 1 base lay outside the gene matches. The CDR3 bases that were read are TGTGCCAGCGGTGATCCTGGGGGCTCCTATGAACAGTAC. It translates to CASGDPGGSYEQY. In full, the CDR3 reads CASGDPGGSYEQYF.